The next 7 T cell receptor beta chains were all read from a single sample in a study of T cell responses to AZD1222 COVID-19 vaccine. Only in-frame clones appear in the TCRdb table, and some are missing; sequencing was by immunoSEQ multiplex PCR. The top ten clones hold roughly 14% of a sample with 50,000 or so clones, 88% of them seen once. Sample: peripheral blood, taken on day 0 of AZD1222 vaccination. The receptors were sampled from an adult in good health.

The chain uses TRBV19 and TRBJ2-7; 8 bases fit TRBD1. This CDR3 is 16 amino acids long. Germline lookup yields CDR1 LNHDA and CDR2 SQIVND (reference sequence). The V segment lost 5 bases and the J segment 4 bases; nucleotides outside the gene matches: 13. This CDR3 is CASSGTGTGSRYEQYF. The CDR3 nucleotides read TGTGCCAGTAGTGGCACCGGGACAGGTAGTAGATACGAGCAGTACTTC.

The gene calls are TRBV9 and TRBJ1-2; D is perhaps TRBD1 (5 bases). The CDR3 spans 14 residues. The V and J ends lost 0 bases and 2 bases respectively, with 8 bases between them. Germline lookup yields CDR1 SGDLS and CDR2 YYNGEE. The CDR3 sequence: CASSVGGRNYGYTF. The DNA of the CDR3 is TGTGCCAGCAGCGTAGGGGGGAGAAACTATGGCTACACCTTC.

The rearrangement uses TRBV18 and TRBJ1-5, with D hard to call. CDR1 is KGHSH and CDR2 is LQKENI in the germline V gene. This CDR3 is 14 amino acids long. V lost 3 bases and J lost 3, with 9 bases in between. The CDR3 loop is CASSPGVLNQPQHF. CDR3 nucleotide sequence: TGTGCCAGCTCACCTGGGGTTCTCAATCAGCCCCAGCATTTT.

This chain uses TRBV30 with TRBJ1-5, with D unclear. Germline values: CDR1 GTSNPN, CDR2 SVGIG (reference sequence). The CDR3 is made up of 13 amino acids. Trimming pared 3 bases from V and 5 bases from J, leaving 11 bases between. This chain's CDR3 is CAWSPGGYQPQHF. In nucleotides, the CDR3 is TGTGCCTGGAGCCCCGGCGGTTATCAGCCCCAGCATTTT.

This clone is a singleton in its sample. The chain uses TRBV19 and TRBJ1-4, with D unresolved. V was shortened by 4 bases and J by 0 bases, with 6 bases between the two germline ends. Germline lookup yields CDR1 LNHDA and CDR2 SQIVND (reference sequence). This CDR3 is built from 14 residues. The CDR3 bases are TGTGCCAGTAGTACAGCTGCAACTAATGAAAAACTGTTTTTT. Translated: CASSTAATNEKLFF.

CDR3 loop: CATVGTDTQYF. The CDR3 bases are TGCGCCACAGTGGGTACAGATACGCAGTATTTT. The chain links TRBV10-1 to TRBJ2-3; the D is unclear. The CDR3 is made up of 11 amino acids. Germline V gene data show CDR1 as WNHNN and CDR2 as SYGVQD (reference sequence). V was trimmed by 10 bases and J by 3 bases, leaving 8 bases between them.

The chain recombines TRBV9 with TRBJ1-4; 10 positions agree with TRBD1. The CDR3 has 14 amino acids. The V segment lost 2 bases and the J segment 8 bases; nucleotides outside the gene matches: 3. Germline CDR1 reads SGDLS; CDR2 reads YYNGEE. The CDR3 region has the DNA TGTGCCAGCAGCGTCGGGACAGGGGAAGAAAAACTGTTTTTT. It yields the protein CASSVGTGEEKLFF. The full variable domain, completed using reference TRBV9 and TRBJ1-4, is DSGVTQTPKHLITATGQRVTLRCSPRSGDLSVYWYQQSLDQGLQFLIQYYNGEERAKGNILERFSAQQFPDLHSELNLSSLELGDSALYFCASSVGTGEEKLFFGSGTQLSVL.